The source of this TCR beta chain is a study of blood T cell repertoires in COVID-19. Study information: Samples taken during acute and convalescent COVID-19 were collected in the United States, Italy and Spain. T cells, B-cell-depleted T cells, or PBMCs supplied cDNA or gDNA.

Authors' methods: How many nucleated cells were present was estimated from reference gene primer amplification. Sequenced by immunoSEQ multiplex PCR; TCRdb stores in-frame clones only, minus some. V and J calls and clone size follow that table, whereas D and trimming were derived from the DNA. Of around 54,000 clones listed, around 89% were seen once; the top ten hold over 2%. The CDR3 consists of 14 residues. V lost 0 bases, J lost 6 bases, and 4 bases stayed unmatched. Germline values: CDR1 SEHNR, CDR2 FQNEAQ (reference sequence). The rearrangement links TRBV7-9 to TRBJ1-2; 7 bases align to TRBD1. Source material: peripheral blood. The clonotype was recovered from a human donor in a cohort sampled during active COVID-19. Written as DNA, the CDR3 is TGTGCCAGCAGCTTAGCTTTTGACAGGGATGGCTACACCTTC. Translating gives CASSLAFDRDGYTF.